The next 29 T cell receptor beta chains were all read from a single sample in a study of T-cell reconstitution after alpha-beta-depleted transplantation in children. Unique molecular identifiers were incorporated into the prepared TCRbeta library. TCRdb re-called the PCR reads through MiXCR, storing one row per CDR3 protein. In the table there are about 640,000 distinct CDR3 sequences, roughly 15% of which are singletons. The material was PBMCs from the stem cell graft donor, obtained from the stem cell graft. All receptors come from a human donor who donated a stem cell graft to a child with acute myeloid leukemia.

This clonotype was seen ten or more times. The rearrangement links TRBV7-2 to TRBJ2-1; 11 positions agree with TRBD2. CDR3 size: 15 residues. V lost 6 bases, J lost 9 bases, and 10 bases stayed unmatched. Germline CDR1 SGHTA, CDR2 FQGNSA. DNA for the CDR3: TGTGCCAGCAGGGGAGGTAGCGGGGGGGCCTTTGAGCAGTTCTTC. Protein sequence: CASRGGSGGAFEQFF.

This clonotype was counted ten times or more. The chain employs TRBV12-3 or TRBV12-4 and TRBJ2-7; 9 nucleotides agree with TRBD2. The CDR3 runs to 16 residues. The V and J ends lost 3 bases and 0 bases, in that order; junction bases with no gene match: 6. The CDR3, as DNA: TGTGCCAGCAGTTTCCAGACTAGCGGAAGCTCCTACGAGCAGTACTTC. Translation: CASSFQTSGSSYEQYF.

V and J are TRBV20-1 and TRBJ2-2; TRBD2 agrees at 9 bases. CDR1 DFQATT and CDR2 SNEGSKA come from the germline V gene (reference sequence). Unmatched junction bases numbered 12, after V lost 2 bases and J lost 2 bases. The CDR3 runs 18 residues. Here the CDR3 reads CSARPPAGGPSNTGELFF. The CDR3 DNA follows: TGCAGTGCTAGACCCCCAGCGGGGGGACCCTCAAACACCGGGGAGCTGTTTTTT.

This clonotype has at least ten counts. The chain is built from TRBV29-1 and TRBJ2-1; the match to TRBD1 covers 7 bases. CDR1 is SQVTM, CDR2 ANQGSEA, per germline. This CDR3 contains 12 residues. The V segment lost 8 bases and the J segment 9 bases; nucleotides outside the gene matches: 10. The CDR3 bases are TGCAGCCCCATGACAGGGATTGGTGAGCAGTTCTTC. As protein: CSPMTGIGEQFF.

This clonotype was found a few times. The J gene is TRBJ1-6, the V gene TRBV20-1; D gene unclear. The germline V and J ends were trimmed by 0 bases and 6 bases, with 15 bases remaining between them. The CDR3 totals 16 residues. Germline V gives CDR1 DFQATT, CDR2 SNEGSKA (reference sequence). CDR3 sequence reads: CSAREGWPDLNSPLHF. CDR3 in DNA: TGCAGTGCTAGAGAAGGGTGGCCAGACCTTAATTCACCCCTCCACTTT.

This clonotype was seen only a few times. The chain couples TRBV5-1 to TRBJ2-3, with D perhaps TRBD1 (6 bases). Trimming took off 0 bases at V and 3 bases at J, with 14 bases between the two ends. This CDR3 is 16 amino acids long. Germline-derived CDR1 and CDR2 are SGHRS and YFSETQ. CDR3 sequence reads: CASSLGGRGRTDTQYF. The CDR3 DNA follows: TGCGCCAGCAGCTTGGGTGGCAGGGGCAGGACAGATACGCAGTATTTT.

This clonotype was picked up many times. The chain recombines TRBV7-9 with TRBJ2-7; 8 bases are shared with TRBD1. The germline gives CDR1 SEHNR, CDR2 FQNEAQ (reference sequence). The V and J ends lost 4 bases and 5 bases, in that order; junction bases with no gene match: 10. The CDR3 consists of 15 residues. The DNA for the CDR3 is TGTGCCAGCAGCTCCAAATGGACAGGGTACCACGAGCAGTACTTC. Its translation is CASSSKWTGYHEQYF.

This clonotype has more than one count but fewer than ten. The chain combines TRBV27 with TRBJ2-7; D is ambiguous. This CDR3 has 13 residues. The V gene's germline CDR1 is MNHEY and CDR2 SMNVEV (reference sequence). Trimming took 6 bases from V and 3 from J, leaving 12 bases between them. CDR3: CASSHGGGYEQYF. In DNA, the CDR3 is TGTGCCAGCAGCCACGGCGGTGGCTACGAGCAGTACTTC.

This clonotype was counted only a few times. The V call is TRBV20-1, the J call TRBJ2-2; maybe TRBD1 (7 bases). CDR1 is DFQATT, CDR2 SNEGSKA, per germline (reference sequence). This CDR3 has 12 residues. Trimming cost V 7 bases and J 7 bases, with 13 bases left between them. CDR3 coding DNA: TGCAGTGGTTCCAGGGGGGACGGGGAGCTGTTTTTT. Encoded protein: CSGSRGDGELFF.

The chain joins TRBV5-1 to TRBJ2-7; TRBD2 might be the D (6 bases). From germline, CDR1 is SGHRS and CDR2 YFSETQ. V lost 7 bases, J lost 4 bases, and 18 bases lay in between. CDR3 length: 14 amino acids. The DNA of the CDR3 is TGCGCCAGCCCCCCCCGGGACTGCAGTTACGAGCAGTACTTC. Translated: CASPPRDCSYEQYF.

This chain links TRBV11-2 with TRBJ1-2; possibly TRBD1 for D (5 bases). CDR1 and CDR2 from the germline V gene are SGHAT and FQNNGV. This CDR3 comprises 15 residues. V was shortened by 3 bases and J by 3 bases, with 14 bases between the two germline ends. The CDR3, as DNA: TGTGCCAGCAGCTTTTACAGACAGAACTACTATGGCTACACCTTC. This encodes CASSFYRQNYYGYTF. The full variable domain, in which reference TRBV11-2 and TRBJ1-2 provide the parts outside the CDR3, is EAGVAQSPRYKIIEKRQSVAFWCNPISGHATLYWYQQILGQGPKLLIQFQNNGVVDDSQLPKDRFSAERLKGVDSTLKIQPAKLEDSAVYLCASSFYRQNYYGYTFGSGTRLTVV.

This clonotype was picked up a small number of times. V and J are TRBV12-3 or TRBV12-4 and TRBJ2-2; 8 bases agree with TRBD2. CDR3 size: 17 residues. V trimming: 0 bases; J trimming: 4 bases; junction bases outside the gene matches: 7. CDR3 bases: TGTGCCAGCAGTTTAGCGCGGTTAGCGGGGAGCACCGGGGAGCTGTTTTTT. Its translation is CASSLARLAGSTGELFF.

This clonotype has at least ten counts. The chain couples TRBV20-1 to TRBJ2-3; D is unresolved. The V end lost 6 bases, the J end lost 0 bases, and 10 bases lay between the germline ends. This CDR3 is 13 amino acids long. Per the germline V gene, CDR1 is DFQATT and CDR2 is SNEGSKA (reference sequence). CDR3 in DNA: TGCAGTGCCTCGGGCTATAGCACAGATACGCAGTATTTT. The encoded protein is CSASGYSTDTQYF.

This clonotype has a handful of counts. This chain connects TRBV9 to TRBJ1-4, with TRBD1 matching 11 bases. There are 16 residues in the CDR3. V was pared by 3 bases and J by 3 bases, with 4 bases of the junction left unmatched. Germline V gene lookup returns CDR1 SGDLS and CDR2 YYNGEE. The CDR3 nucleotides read TGTGCCAGCAGCGGGACAGGGGGCTTGGCTAATGAAAAACTGTTTTTT. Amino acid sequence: CASSGTGGLANEKLFF.

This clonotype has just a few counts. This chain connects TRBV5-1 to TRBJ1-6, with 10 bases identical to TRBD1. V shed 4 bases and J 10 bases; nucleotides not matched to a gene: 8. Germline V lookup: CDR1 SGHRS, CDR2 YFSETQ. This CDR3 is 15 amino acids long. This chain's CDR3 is CASSLGTGVSSPLHF. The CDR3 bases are TGCGCCAGCAGCCTGGGGACAGGGGTATCGTCACCCCTCCACTTT. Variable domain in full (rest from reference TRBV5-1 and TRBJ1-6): KAGVTQTPRYLIKTRGQQVTLSCSPISGHRSVSWYQQTPGQGLQFLFEYFSETQRNKGNFPGRFSGRQFSNSRSEMNVSTLELGDSALYLCASSLGTGVSSPLHFGNGTRLTVT.

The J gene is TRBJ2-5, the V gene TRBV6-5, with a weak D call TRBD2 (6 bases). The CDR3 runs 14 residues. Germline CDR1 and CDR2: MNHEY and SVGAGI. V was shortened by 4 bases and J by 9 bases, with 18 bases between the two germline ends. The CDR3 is CASSSPGGGSAQYF. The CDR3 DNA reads TGTGCCAGCAGTTCGCCCGGTGGGGGGAGTGCCCAGTACTTC.

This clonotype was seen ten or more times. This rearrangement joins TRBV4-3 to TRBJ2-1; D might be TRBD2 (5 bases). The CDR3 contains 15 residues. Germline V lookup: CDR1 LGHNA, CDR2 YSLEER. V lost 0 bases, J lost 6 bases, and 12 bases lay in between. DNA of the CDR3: TGCGCCAGCAGCCAAGATCGGTTTAGCGTCAATGAGCAGTTCTTC. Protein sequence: CASSQDRFSVNEQFF.

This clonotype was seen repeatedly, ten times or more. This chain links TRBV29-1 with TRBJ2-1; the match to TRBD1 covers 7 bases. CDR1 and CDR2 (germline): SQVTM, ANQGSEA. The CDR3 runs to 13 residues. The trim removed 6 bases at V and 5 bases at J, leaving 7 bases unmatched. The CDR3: CSVGTEYDNEQFF. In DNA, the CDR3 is TGCAGCGTCGGGACAGAGTACGACAATGAGCAGTTCTTC.

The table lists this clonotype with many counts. The CDR3 sequence: CASTSRQGHQPQHF. For the CDR3, the DNA is TGTGCCAGCACATCACGACAGGGGCATCAGCCCCAGCATTTT. The V and J genes are TRBV12-3 or TRBV12-4 and TRBJ1-5; TRBD1 matches 8 bases. This CDR3 is built from 14 residues. The junction had 7 bases not matched to a gene; V was cut back by 7 bases and J by 5 bases.

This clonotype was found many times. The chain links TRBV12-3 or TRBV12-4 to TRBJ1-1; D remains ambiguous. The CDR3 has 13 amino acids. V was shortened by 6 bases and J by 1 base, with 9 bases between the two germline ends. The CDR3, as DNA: TGTGCCAGCAGCCGCACACGGAACACTGAAGCTTTCTTT. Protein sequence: CASSRTRNTEAFF.

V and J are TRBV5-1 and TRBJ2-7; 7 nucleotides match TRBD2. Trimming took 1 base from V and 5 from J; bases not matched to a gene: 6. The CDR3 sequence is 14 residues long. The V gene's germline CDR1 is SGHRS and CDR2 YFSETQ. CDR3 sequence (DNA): TGCGCCAGCAGCTTGAAAGCGGGGATGAACGAGCAGTACGTC. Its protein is CASSLKAGMNEQYV.

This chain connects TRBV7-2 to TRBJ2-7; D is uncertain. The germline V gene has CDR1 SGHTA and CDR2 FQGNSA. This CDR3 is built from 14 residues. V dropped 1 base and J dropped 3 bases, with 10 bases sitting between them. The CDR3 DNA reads TGTGCCAGCAGCTTAGGGGAAGCCCTCTACGAGCAGTACTTC. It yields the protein CASSLGEALYEQYF.

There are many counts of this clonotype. In DNA form, the CDR3 reads TGTGCCAGCAGCCCTCGGACAGGAAGGAGCTACAATGAGCAGTTCTTC. It translates to CASSPRTGRSYNEQFF. V is TRBV9 and J is TRBJ2-1, with 7 positions matching TRBD1. After removal of 4 bases from V and 3 bases from J, the junction contained 10 bases not matched to a gene. There are 16 residues in the CDR3. Germline V gene sequence: CDR1 SGDLS, CDR2 YYNGEE.

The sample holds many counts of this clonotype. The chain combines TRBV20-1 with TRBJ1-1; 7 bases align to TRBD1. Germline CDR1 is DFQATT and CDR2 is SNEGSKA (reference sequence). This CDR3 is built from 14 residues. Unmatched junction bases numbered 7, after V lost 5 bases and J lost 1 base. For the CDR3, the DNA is TGCAGTGCTGACGGGACAGTCCCGAACACTGAAGCTTTCTTT. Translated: CSADGTVPNTEAFF.

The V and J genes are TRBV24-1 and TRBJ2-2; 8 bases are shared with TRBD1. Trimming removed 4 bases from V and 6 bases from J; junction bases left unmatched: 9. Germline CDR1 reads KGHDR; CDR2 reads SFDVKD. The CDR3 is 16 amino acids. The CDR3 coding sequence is TGTGCCACCAGTGACCCCTTCGGGACAGGAGCCGGGGAGCTGTTTTTT. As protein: CATSDPFGTGAGELFF.

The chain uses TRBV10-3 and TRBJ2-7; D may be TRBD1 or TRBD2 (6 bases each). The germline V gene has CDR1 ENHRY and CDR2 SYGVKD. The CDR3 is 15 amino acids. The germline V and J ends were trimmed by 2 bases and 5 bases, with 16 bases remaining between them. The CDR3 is CAISEVGQGRNEQYF. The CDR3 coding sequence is TGTGCCATCAGTGAGGTTGGGCAGGGGAGGAACGAGCAGTACTTC.

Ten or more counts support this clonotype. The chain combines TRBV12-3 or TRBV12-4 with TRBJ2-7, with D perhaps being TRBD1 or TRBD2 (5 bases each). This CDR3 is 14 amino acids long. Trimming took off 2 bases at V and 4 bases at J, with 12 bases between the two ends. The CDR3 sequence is CASSLWQGPYEQYF. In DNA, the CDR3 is TGTGCCAGCAGTTTATGGCAGGGACCGTACGAGCAGTACTTC.

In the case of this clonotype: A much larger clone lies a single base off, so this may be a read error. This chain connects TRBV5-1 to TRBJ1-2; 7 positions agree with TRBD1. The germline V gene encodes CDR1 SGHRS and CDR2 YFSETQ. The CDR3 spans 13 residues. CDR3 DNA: TGCGCCAGCAGCCGGGGACAGAACTATGGCTCCACCTTC. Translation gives CASSRGQNYGSTF.

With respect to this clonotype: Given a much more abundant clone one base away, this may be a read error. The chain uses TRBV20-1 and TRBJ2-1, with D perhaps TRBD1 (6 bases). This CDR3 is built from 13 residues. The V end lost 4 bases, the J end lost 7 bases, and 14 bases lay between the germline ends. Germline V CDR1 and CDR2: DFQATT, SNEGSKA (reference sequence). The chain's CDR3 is CSATRDNLNEQFF. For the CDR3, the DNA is TGCAGTGCTACCCGGGACAACCTTAATGAGCAGTTCTTC.